The present T cell receptor (beta chain) was sequenced within a study of shared clonotypes between healthy human individuals. Clones were sequenced by immunoSEQ multiplex PCR, and TCRdb holds only the in-frame ones, with some missing. The sample includes 2 million to 2.5 million clones, about 92% of them seen just once. General study points: Unshared clonotypes carried lower generation probabilities than those common to all four donors. Few donors restricted represented genetic and exposure-history diversity.

Turning to this clone: The antigen remains undetermined.

The sequencing sample was made of naive CD4+ T cells from PBMCs. This sample's subset: CD45RA+ positively selected. The TCR comes from a man between 18 and 35 years old in good health. Some clones in this sample may be carry-over from other donors' samples.

In nucleotides, the CDR3 is TGTGCCAGCAGCCTGGGGCTTCGAGGCTACTACAATGAGCAGTTCTTC. The encoded protein is CASSLGLRGYYNEQFF. The J gene is TRBJ2-1, the V gene TRBV7-8, with D possibly being TRBD1 (5 bases). The V end was cut by 5 bases, the J end by 3 bases, with 17 bases between. The CDR3 covers 16 residues. Germline CDR1 reads SGHVS; CDR2 reads FQNEAQ.